This TCR beta chain emerged from a study of molecular identifiers for immune sequencing clone quantification. The CDR3 totals 13 residues. Germline CDR1 is MGHRA and CDR2 is YSYEKL. Trimming removed 2 bases from V and 3 bases from J, with 8 bases in between. MiXCR, applied by TCRdb to the PCR reads, yields one record per CDR3 protein. This sample has about 510,000 distinct CDR3 sequences, with about 21% found just once. Sequenced input: naive CD8+ T cells from blood, with Jurkat cell RNA spiked in. Subset defined: FACS-sorted CD8+CD4-CCR7+CD45RA+ naive T cells. This chain joins TRBV4-1 and TRBJ2-7, with D tentatively TRBD1 (6 bases). This TCR was recovered from a human donor in good health. Some libraries in this study had Jurkat cell RNA spiked in. CDR3 region: CASSQQGNYEQYF. DNA for the CDR3: TGCGCCAGCAGCCAACAGGGGAACTACGAGCAGTACTTC.